This entry lists 15 T cell receptor beta chains sequenced from one sample in a study of T cell clonality in common variable immunodeficiency (dated by TCRdb to 2015 to 2017). Libraries came from the immunoSEQ multiplex PCR assay. TCRdb obtained this table from immuneACCESS and retained in-frame rearrangements with V and J assigned. These tables miss some clones; where compared with another copy, unresolved V genes account for less than half of the shortfall, and the remainder is unexplained. The sample features 35,000 to 45,000 clones, and none is a singleton. Jointly, the top ten make up under 4.5% of the sample. Sequencing used peripheral blood mononuclear cells. The receptors shown here come from a person aged 18 to 75 in good health.

There are a few counts of this clone. The read ends 3 residues early relative to the CDR3; the germline J gene fills the gap. The V and J genes are TRBV18 and TRBJ1-1, with a possible D match to TRBD1 (5 bases). The germline V and J ends were trimmed by 2 bases and 3 bases, with 10 bases remaining between them. The CDR3 length is 14 residues. Germline CDR1 reads KGHSH; CDR2 reads LQKENI. CDR3 bases read: TGTGCCAGCTCACCAACGGGGGGTCACACTGAA. Protein sequence: CASSPTGGHTE. The whole CDR3 protein reads CASSPTGGHTEAFF.

The table lists this clone with many counts. Sequencing ends 3 residues short of the CDR3 end; the germline J gene provides the rest. The chain uses TRBV30 and TRBJ1-2; 9 bases agree with TRBD1. With V trimmed by 2 bases and J by 5 bases, 6 bases remained unmatched. This CDR3 has 14 residues. In germline, CDR1 is GTSNPN, CDR2 SVGIG (reference sequence). CDR3 bases read: TGTGCCTGGAGTCAAGGACAGGGGTTTTATGGC. Translated, it gives CAWSQGQGFYG. The entire CDR3 protein is CAWSQGQGFYGYTF.

In this sample, this clone turned up many times. The CDR3 goes on 3 residues after the read ends, and that part is filled in from the germline J gene. This chain joins TRBV20-1 and TRBJ2-1; 15 bases line up with TRBD2. This CDR3 contains 16 residues. Germline V gene lookup returns CDR1 DFQATT and CDR2 SNEGSKA (reference sequence). Unmatched junction bases numbered 9, after V lost 5 bases and J lost 7 bases. This chain's CDR3 is CSAPPGTSGRSNEQFF. The sequenced part of the CDR3 DNA is TGCAGTGCTCCCCCTGGGACTAGCGGGAGGAGTAATGAG.

Many counts were recorded for this clone. The read falls 3 residues short of the CDR3 end, and the missing part is taken from the germline J gene. This chain links TRBV18 with TRBJ2-1, with TRBD2 matching 9 bases. V trimming: 0 bases; J trimming: 4 bases; junction bases outside the gene matches: 4. The CDR3 has 16 amino acids. The germline V gene has CDR1 KGHSH and CDR2 LQKENI. CDR3 DNA (partial): TGTGCCAGCTCACCACCTAGCGGGAGAAGTTACAATGAG. It encodes CASSPPSGRSYNE. The complete CDR3 protein is CASSPPSGRSYNEQFF. Filled out from reference TRBV18 and TRBJ2-1, the complete variable domain reads NAGVMQNPRHLVRRRGQEARLRCSPMKGHSHVYWYRQLPEEGLKFMVYLQKENIIDESGMPKERFSAEFPKEGPSILRIQQVVRGDSAAYFCASSPPSGRSYNEQFFGPGTRLTVL.

This clone has at least ten counts. The read terminates 3 residues ahead of where the CDR3 ends, so the germline J gene completes it. V is TRBV7-2 and J is TRBJ1-1; 7 bases are a match to TRBD1. J lost 0 bases, V lost 5 bases, and 6 bases had no gene match. Per the germline V gene, CDR1 is SGHTA and CDR2 is FQGNSA. The CDR3 consists of 15 residues. The CDR3 spells CASSPQQGMNTEAFF. The DNA read from the CDR3 is TGTGCCAGCAGCCCTCAACAGGGGATGAACACTGAA.

The table lists this clone with many counts. Read data end 3 residues before the CDR3 end; the end is taken from the germline J gene. The V call is TRBV14, the J call TRBJ2-1, with 9 positions matching TRBD2. There are 17 residues in the CDR3. The V and J ends lost 4 bases and 5 bases, in that order; junction bases with no gene match: 12. Germline CDR1 and CDR2: SGHDN and FVKESK. The part of the CDR3 DNA that was read is TGTGCCAGCAGCCCCTCCTATCTAGCGGGACGCAACAATGAG. Its translation is CASSPSYLAGRNNE. In full, the CDR3 is CASSPSYLAGRNNEQFF.

This clone was seen ten or more times. The DNA ends 3 residues before the CDR3 does, and the rest of the CDR3 is filled in from the germline J gene. V is TRBV30 and J is TRBJ1-2; 8 positions match TRBD1. This CDR3 has 12 amino acids. Germline V lookup: CDR1 GTSNPN, CDR2 SVGIG (reference sequence). CDR3 DNA, as far as it was read: TGTGCCTGGAGTTACCACAGGGGGGGC. Protein product: CAWSYHRGG. The CDR3 in full is CAWSYHRGGYTF.

This clone occurred many times. The read terminates 3 residues ahead of where the CDR3 ends, so the germline J gene completes it. The chain uses TRBV20-1 and TRBJ2-7, with 8 bases that match TRBD1. The CDR3 sequence is 14 residues long. Trimming at V came to 4 bases and at J to 0 bases, leaving 5 bases not matched to a gene. The germline gives CDR1 DFQATT, CDR2 SNEGSKA (reference sequence). The part of the CDR3 DNA that was read is TGCAGTGCTACCCGGACAGGGAACTCCTACGAG. Translated: CSATRTGNSYE. The whole CDR3 reads CSATRTGNSYEQYF.

CDR3 bases read: TGTGCCAGCAGTTTATTTCAGGGGGCACCTTCCTACGAG. Translating gives CASSLFQGAPSYE. The full CDR3 is CASSLFQGAPSYEQYF. The chain joins TRBV27 to TRBJ2-7; TRBD1 matches at 8 bases. The CDR3 goes on 3 residues after the read ends, and that part is filled in from the germline J gene. V shed 1 base and J 1 base; nucleotides not matched to a gene: 6. The V gene's germline CDR1 is MNHEY and CDR2 SMNVEV (reference sequence). CDR3 length: 16 residues.

There are many counts of this clone. Read data end 3 residues before the CDR3 end; the end is taken from the germline J gene. V gene TRBV7-8 combines with J gene TRBJ2-4, with TRBD2 as a possible D gene (6 bases). The germline V gene has CDR1 SGHVS and CDR2 FQNEAQ. CDR3 length: 14 residues. Trimming pared 1 base from V and 7 bases from J, leaving 11 bases between. The CDR3 reads CASSLELAGNIQYF. Incomplete CDR3 DNA: TGTGCCAGCAGCTTAGAACTAGCAGGGAACATT.

Points on this clone: The read gets to within 3 residues of the CDR3 end, and the germline J gene fills in the rest. The genes are TRBV7-6 and TRBJ2-5; no firm D call. The CDR3 totals 11 residues. Germline lookup yields CDR1 SGHVS and CDR2 FNYEAQ. Trimming removed 8 bases at V and 1 base at J, with 5 bases between. Incomplete CDR3 DNA: TGTGCCAGCGGCAGCCAAGAGACC. Its translation: CASGSQET. The full CDR3 is CASGSQETQYF. Supplemented by reference TRBV7-6 and TRBJ2-5, the full variable domain reads GAGVSQSPRYKVTKRGQDVALRCDPISGHVSLYWYRQALGQGPEFLTYFNYEAQQDKSGLPNDRFSAERPEGSISTLTIQRTEQRDSAMYRCASGSQETQYFGPGTRLLVL.

This clone came up a few times. From the germline J gene comes the end of the CDR3, since the read stops 3 residues before it. This chain joins TRBV2 and TRBJ2-5; the D gene is possibly TRBD2 (7 bases). Germline CDR1 is SNHLY and CDR2 is FYNNEI. The V gene lost 7 bases and the J gene lost 0 bases, with 15 bases spanning the gap. CDR3 length: 15 amino acids. The part of the CDR3 DNA that was read is TGTGCCAGCAAGGGGGGGGGCTATGACCAAGAGACC. It specifies CASKGGGYDQET. The whole CDR3 protein is CASKGGGYDQETQYF.

As concerns this clone: The read gets to within 3 residues of the CDR3 end, and the germline J gene fills in the rest. V gene TRBV20-1 combines with J gene TRBJ2-3; TRBD1 or TRBD2 may be the D gene (5 bases each). The CDR3 contains 14 residues. Germline V CDR1 and CDR2: DFQATT, SNEGSKA (reference sequence). The ends were cut back, 3 bases at V and 3 bases at J, with 13 bases in the middle. The covered CDR3 bases are TGCAGTGCTAGGGGTGTAGAGGGGACAGATACG. It translates to CSARGVEGTDT. Given in full, the CDR3 is CSARGVEGTDTQYF.

In its sample, this clone was seen many times. Sequencing ends 3 residues short of the CDR3 end; the germline J gene provides the rest. The gene calls are TRBV30 and TRBJ2-4; 7 bases line up with TRBD2. Per germline, CDR1 GTSNPN and CDR2 SVGIG (reference sequence). The V and J ends lost 0 bases and 0 bases, in that order; junction bases with no gene match: 14. The CDR3 extends over 19 amino acids. This chain's CDR3 is CAWSVHRTGGPLAKNIQYF. The DNA read from the CDR3 is TGTGCCTGGAGTGTACACAGGACGGGGGGTCCCCTAGCCAAAAACATT. Variable domain in full (rest from reference TRBV30 and TRBJ2-4): SQTIHQWPATLVQPVGSPLSLECTVEGTSNPNLYWYRQAAGRGLQLLFYSVGIGQISSEVPQNLSASRPQDRQFILSSKKLLLSDSGFYLCAWSVHRTGGPLAKNIQYFGAGTRLSVL.

Only a few counts were recorded for this clone. Just one base apart from a much larger clone, this may be a read error. The read terminates 3 residues ahead of where the CDR3 ends, so the germline J gene completes it. The chain employs TRBV30 and TRBJ1-1; a weak D match, TRBD1 (5 bases). The CDR3 has 13 residues. Germline CDR1 GTSNPN, CDR2 SVGIG (reference sequence). The CDR3 region is CAWREAGRLGAFF. The sequenced CDR3 bases are TGTGCCTGGAGGGAGGCAGGGCGATTAGGA.